This T cell receptor beta chain was identified in a study of control samples from healthy donors and cancer patients. The protocol was immunoSEQ multiplex PCR, while the TCRdb copy is restricted to in-frame clones and leaves out a portion. Of roughly 100,000 clones listed, approximately 92% are singletons. Germline V CDR1 and CDR2: SNHLY, FYNNEI. The CDR3 has 12 residues. Trimming stripped 4 bases from V and 4 bases from J, with 8 bases between. The chain carries TRBV2 and TRBJ2-7; maybe TRBD2 (6 bases). This clonotype was sampled from a human donor in good health. The donor label of this sample is uncertain. The specimen sequenced was blood. The CDR3 sequence: CASSASGYEQYF. The CDR3 bases are TGTGCCAGCAGTGCCAGCGGGTACGAGCAGTACTTC. Filled out from reference TRBV2 and TRBJ2-7, the complete variable domain reads EPEVTQTPSHQVTQMGQEVILRCVPISNHLYFYWYRQILGQKVEFLVSFYNNEISEKSEIFDDQFSVERPDGSNFTLKIRSTKLEDSAMYFCASSASGYEQYFGPGTRLTVT.